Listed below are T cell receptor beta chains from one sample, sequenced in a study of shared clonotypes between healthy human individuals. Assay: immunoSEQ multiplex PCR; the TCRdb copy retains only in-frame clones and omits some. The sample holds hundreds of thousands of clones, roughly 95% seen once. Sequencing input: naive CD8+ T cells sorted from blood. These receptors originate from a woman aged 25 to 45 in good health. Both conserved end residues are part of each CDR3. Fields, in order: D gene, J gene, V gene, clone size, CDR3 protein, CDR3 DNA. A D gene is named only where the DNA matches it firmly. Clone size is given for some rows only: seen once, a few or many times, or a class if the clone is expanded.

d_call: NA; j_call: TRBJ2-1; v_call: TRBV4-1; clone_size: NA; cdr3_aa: CASSQDQLGQTTKPSSYNEQFF; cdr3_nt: TGCGCCAGCAGCCAAGATCAGCTCGGACAGACCACCAAACCTAGCTCCTACAATGAGCAGTTCTTC
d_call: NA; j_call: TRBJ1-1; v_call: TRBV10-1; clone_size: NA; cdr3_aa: CASSETHQAEAFF; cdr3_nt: TGCGCCAGCAGTGAGACCCACCAGGCTGAAGCTTTCTTT
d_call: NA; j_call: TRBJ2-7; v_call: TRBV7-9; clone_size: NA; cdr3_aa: CASSLGDYEQYF; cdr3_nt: TGTGCCAGCAGCTTAGGTGACTACGAGCAGTACTTC
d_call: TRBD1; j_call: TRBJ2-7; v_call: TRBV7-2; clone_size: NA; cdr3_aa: CASSHGQGRPYEQYF; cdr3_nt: TGTGCCAGCAGCCACGGACAGGGACGACCATACGAGCAGTACTTC
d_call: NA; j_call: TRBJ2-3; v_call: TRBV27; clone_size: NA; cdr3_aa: CASSPSGRGTDTQYF; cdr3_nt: TGTGCCAGCAGTCCGTCGGGCAGGGGCACAGATACGCAGTATTTT
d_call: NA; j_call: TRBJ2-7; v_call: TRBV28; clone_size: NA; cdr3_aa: CASSTNPSQGPLSYEQYF; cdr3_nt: TGTGCCAGCAGTACTAACCCCTCCCAGGGTCCCCTTTCCTACGAGCAGTACTTC
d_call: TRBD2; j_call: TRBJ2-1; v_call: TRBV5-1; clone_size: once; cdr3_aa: CASIKTSGGYNEQFF; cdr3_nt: TGCGCCAGCATCAAAACTAGCGGAGGGTACAATGAGCAGTTCTTC
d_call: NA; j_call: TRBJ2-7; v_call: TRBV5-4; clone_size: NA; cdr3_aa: CASSPSPSSGYEQYF; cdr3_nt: TGTGCCAGCAGCCCATCGCCGAGTAGCGGCTACGAGCAGTACTTC
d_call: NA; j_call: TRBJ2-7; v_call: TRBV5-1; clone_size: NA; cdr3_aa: CASSAERQYYEQYF; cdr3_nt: TGCGCCAGCAGCGCGGAACGACAGTACTACGAGCAGTACTTC
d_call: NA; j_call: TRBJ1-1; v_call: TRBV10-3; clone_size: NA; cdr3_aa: CAVLPGGRTEAFF; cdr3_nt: TGTGCCGTACTGCCTGGGGGGCGAACTGAAGCTTTCTTT
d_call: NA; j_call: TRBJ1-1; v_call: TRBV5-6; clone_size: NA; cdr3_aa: CASSLEANTEAFF; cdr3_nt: TGTGCCAGCAGCTTGGAAGCGAACACTGAAGCTTTCTTT
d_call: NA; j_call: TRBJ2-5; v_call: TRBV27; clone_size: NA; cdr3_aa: CASIPTPTGPNSQETQYF; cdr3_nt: TGTGCCAGCATCCCCACCCCCACAGGGCCGAATAGCCAAGAGACCCAGTACTTC
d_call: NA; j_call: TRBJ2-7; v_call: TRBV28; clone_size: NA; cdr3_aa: CASATAFSYEQYF; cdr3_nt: TGTGCCAGCGCGACAGCTTTCTCCTACGAGCAGTACTTC
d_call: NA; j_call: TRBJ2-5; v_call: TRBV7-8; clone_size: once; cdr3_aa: CASSYEETQYF; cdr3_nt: TGTGCCAGCAGCTACGAAGAGACCCAGTACTTC
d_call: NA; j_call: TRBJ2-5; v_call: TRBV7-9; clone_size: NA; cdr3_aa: CASSKDGLQETQYF; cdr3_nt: TGTGCCAGCAGCAAGGACGGCCTCCAAGAGACCCAGTACTTC
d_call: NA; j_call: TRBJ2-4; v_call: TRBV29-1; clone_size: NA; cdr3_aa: CSVLGPGGKNIQYF; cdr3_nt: TGCAGCGTTCTGGGGCCCGGCGGCAAAAACATTCAGTACTTC
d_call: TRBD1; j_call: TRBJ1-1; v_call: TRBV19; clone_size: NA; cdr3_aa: CASSPGTGLGTEAFF; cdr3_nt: TGTGCCAGTAGTCCAGGGACAGGGCTGGGGACTGAAGCTTTCTTT
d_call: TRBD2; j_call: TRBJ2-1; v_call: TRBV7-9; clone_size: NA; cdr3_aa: CASSQSSGRADEQFF; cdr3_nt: TGTGCCAGCAGTCAATCTAGCGGGAGGGCAGATGAGCAGTTCTTC
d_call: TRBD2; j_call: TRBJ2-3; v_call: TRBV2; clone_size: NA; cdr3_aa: CASKVGGRPTDTQYF; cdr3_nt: TGTGCCAGCAAGGTGGGCGGGAGGCCCACAGATACGCAGTATTTT
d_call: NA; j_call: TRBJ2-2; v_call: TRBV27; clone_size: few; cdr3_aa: CASRGAGELFF; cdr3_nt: TGTGCCAGCAGGGGGGCCGGGGAGCTGTTTTTT
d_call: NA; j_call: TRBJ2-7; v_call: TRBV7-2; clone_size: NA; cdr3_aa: CASTSEGYEQYF; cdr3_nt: TGTGCCAGCACCTCCGAGGGCTACGAGCAGTACTTC
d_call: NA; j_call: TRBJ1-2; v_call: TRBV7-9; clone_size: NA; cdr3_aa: CASSQLQNYGYTF; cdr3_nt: TGTGCCAGCAGCCAACTCCAGAACTATGGCTACACCTTC
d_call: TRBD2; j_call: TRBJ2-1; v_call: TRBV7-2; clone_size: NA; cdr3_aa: CASSLGVRAGGYNEQFF; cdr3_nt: TGTGCCAGCAGCTTGGGGGTTAGAGCGGGAGGCTACAATGAGCAGTTCTTC
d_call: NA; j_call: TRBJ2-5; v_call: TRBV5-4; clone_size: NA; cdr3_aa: CASSLVGGGDLETQYF; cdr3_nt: TGTGCCAGCAGCTTGGTAGGGGGAGGGGATTTGGAGACCCAGTACTTC
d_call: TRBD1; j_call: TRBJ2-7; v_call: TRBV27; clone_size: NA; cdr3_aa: CASSLSTGQGTYEQYF; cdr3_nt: TGTGCCAGCAGTTTATCCACGGGACAGGGAACCTACGAGCAGTACTTC
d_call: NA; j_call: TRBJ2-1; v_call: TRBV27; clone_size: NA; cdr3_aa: CASTLGTTGMSEQFF; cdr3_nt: TGTGCCAGCACTTTAGGGACAACAGGAATGAGTGAGCAGTTCTTC
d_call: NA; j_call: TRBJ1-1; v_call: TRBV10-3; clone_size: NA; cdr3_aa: CAISVSREVYQKPAEAFF; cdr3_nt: TGTGCCATCAGTGTGTCTAGAGAAGTCTATCAAAAACCAGCTGAAGCTTTCTTT
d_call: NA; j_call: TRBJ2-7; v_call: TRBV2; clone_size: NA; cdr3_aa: CASGGQPTYEQYF; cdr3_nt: TGTGCCAGCGGAGGACAGCCTACGTACGAGCAGTACTTC
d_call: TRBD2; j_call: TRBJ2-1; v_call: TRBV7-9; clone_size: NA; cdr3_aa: CASSEGLAGVVNEQFF; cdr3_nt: TGTGCCAGCAGCGAGGGACTAGCGGGAGTAGTCAATGAGCAGTTCTTC
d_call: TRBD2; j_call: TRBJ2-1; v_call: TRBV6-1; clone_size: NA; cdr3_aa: CASRPGTSGSEEQFF; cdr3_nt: TGTGCCAGCCGTCCCGGGACTAGCGGGAGTGAGGAGCAGTTCTTC
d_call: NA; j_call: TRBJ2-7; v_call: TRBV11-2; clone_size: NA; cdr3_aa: CASSGKGGEDYSYEQYF; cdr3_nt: TGTGCCAGCAGTGGTAAGGGTGGGGAGGATTATTCCTACGAGCAGTACTTC
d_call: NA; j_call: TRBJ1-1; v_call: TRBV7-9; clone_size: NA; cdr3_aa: CASSPRRFGQNTEAFF; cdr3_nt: TGTGCCAGCAGCCCTAGAAGGTTTGGCCAGAACACTGAAGCTTTCTTT
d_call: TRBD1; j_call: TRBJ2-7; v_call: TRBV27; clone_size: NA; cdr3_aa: CASRPGTGAEQYF; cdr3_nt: TGTGCCAGCAGACCCGGGACAGGGGCCGAGCAGTACTTC
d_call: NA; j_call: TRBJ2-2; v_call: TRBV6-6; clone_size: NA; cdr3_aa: CASSYFSRAGELFF; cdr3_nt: TGTGCCAGCAGTTACTTCTCACGGGCCGGGGAGCTGTTTTTT
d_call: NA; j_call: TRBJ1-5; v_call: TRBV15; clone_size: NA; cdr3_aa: CATSRDRYQPQHF; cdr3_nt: TGTGCCACCAGCAGAGACAGATATCAGCCCCAGCATTTT
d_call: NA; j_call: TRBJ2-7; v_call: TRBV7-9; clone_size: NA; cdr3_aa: CASSGQSYEQYF; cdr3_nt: TGTGCCAGCAGCGGGCAGAGCTACGAGCAGTACTTC
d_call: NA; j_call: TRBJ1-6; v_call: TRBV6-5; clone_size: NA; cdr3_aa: CASSYLGFNSPLHF; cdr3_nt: TGTGCCAGCAGTTACTTGGGTTTTAATTCACCCCTCCACTTT
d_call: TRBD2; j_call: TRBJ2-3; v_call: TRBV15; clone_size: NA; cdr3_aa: CATSGGSSTDTQYF; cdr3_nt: TGTGCCACCAGCGGCGGGAGTAGCACAGATACGCAGTATTTT
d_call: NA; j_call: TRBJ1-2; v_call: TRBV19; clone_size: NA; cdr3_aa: CASSIYPANYGYTF; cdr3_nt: TGTGCCAGTAGTATTTATCCGGCTAACTATGGCTACACCTTC
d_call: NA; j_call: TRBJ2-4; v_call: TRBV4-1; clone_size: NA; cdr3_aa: CASSQDPGAIAIQYF; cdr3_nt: TGCGCCAGCAGCCAAGATCCAGGGGCCATCGCCATTCAGTACTTC
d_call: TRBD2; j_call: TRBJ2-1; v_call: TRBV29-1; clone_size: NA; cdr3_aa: CSIAGAYNEQFF; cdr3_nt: TGCAGCATAGCGGGAGCCTACAATGAGCAGTTCTTC
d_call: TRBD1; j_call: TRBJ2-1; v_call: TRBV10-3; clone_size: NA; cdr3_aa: CAVRQGSSYNEQFF; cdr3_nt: TGTGCCGTGAGACAGGGGTCTTCCTACAATGAGCAGTTCTTC
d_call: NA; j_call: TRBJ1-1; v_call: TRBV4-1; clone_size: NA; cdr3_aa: CASSQERVSEAFF; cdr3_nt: TGCGCCAGCAGCCAAGAACGGGTCTCTGAAGCTTTCTTT
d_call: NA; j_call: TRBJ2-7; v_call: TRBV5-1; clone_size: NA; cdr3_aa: CASSSSTAYEQYF; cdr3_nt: TGCGCCAGCAGCTCAAGTACGGCCTACGAGCAGTACTTC
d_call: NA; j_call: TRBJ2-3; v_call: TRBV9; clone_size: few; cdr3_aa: CASSVGGQYTDTQYF; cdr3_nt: TGTGCCAGCAGCGTAGGGGGGCAATACACAGATACGCAGTATTTT
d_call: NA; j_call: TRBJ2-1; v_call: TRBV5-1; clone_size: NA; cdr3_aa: CASSSPLENEQFF; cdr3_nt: TGCGCCAGCAGCTCACCACTAGAGAATGAGCAGTTCTTC
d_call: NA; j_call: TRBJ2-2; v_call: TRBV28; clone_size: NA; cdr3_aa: CASSPRRYANTGELFF; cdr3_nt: TGTGCCAGCAGCCCCCGACGGTACGCGAACACCGGGGAGCTGTTTTTT
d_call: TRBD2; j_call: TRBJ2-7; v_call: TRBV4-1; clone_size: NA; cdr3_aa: CASSQRSGGSSYEQYF; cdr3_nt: TGCGCCAGCAGCCAAAGGTCCGGCGGGAGCTCCTACGAGCAGTACTTC
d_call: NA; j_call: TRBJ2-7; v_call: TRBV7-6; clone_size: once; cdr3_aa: CASSLAVSSYEQYF; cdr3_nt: TGTGCCAGCAGCTTGGCGGTCAGCTCCTACGAGCAGTACTTC
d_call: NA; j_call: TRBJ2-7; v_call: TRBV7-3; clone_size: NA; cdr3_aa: CASSLRGQLPDKQYF; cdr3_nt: TGTGCCAGCAGCTTAAGGGGACAACTCCCCGACAAGCAGTACTTC
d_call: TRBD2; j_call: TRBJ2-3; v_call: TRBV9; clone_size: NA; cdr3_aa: CASSGTSGSIPDTQYF; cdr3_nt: TGTGCCAGCAGCGGGACTAGCGGGAGTATACCAGATACGCAGTATTTT
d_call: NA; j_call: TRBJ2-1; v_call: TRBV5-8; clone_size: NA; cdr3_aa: CASSFRVAGNEQFF; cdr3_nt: TGTGCCAGCAGCTTTAGGGTAGCTGGGAATGAGCAGTTCTTC
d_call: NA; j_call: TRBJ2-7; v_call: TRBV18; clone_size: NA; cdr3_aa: CASSPSLAPFYEQYF; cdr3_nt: TGTGCCAGCTCACCAAGTCTAGCCCCGTTCTACGAGCAGTACTTC
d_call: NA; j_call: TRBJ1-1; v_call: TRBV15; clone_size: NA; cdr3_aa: CATSSRGLSEAFF; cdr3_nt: TGTGCCACCAGCAGCCGAGGACTTTCTGAAGCTTTCTTT
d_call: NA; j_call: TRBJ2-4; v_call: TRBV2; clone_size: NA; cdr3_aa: CASSEDGLDIQYF; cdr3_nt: TGTGCCAGCAGTGAAGATGGGCTTGACATTCAGTACTTC
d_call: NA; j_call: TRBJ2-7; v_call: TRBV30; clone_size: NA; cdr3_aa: CAWSVSYEQYF; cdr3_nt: TGTGCCTGGAGTGTCTCCTACGAGCAGTACTTC
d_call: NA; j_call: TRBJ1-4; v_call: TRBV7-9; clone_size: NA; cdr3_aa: CASSPPDGNEKLFF; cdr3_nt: TGTGCCAGCAGCCCGCCGGACGGAAATGAAAAACTGTTTTTT
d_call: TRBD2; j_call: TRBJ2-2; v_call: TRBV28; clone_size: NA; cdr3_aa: CASSLFFPSGGIHGELFF; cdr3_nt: TGTGCCAGCAGTTTATTCTTTCCTAGCGGGGGGATTCACGGGGAGCTGTTTTTT
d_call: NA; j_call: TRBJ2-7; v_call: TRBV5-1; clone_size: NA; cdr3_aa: CASRPPGPPYEQYF; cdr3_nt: TGCGCCAGCCGCCCCCCCGGGCCCCCCTACGAGCAGTACTTC
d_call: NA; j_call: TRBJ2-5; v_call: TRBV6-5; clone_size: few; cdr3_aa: CASSLGSGSVETQYF; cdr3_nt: TGTGCCAGCAGTTTGGGCAGTGGTTCCGTGGAGACCCAGTACTTC